A single sample gave rise to the 5 T cell receptor beta chains below, sequenced in a study of blood T cell repertoires in COVID-19. Only in-frame clones appear in the TCRdb table, and some are missing; sequencing was by immunoSEQ multiplex PCR. The sample holds 200,000 to 250,000 clones, approximately 80% seen once. The material sequenced was peripheral blood. Receptors were obtained from a human donor in a cohort sampled during active COVID-19.

The gene calls are TRBV11-2 and TRBJ2-6; weak D call: TRBD1 (5 bases). Germline loops: CDR1 SGHAT, CDR2 FQNNGV. This CDR3 is 15 amino acids long. V dropped 5 bases and J dropped 1 base, with 9 bases sitting between them. The CDR3 nucleotides are TGTGCCAGCAGCCACAGGCGGTCTGGGGCCAACGTCCTGACTTTC. Amino acid sequence: CASSHRRSGANVLTF.

V gene TRBV29-1 combines with J gene TRBJ1-5; perhaps TRBD1 as D (5 bases). CDR1 and CDR2 (germline): SQVTM, ANQGSEA. Trimming removed 4 bases from V and 4 bases from J, with 11 bases in between. The CDR3 extends over 13 amino acids. The CDR3 DNA sequence: TGCAGCGTTGCGTTGGAGGGGAATCAGCCCCAGCATTTT. The encoded protein is CSVALEGNQPQHF.

The chain couples TRBV13 to TRBJ2-2, with 8 bases aligning to TRBD1. Trimming removed 5 bases from V and 5 bases from J; junction bases left unmatched: 7. In germline, CDR1 is PRHDT, CDR2 FYEKMQ (reference sequence). This CDR3 contains 15 residues. CDR3 amino acids: CASSPGQGGTGELFF. CDR3 DNA sequence: TGTGCCAGCAGCCCCGGACAGGGTGGGACCGGGGAGCTGTTTTTT.

The chain recombines TRBV5-1 with TRBJ2-5, with 7 bases identical to TRBD1. The CDR3 extends over 15 amino acids. Germline trimming cut 6 bases from V and 2 bases from J; bases unmatched to any gene: 10. CDR1 and CDR2 from the germline V gene are SGHRS and YFSETQ. The CDR3 DNA reads TGCGCCAGCACGAAGGGGGCGGCTTTACAAGAGACCCAGTACTTC. It specifies CASTKGAALQETQYF.

The chain has TRBV5-5 and TRBJ1-6; 11 nucleotides line up with TRBD1. There are 14 residues in the CDR3. After removal of 3 bases from V and 9 bases from J, the junction contained 2 bases not matched to a gene. Germline V CDR1 and CDR2: SGHKS, YYEKEE (reference sequence). CDR3 DNA sequence: TGTGCCAGCAGCTCGGACAGGGGGCTTTCACCCCTCCACTTT. It codes for CASSSDRGLSPLHF.